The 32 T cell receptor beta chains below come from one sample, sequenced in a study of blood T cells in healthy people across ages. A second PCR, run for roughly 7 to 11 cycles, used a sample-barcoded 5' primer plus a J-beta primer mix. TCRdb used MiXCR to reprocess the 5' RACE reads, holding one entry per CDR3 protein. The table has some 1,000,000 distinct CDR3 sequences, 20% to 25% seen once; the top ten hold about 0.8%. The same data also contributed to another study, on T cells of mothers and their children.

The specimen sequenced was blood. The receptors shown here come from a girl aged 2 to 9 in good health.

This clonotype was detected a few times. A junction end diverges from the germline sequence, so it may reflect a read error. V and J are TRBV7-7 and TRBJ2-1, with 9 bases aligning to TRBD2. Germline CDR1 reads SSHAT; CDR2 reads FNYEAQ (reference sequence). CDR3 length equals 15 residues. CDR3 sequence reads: CASSPAGGAQGEQFF. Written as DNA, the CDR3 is TGTGCTAGCAGCCCGGCGGGGGGGGCGCAGGGTGAGCAGTTCTTC.

The CDR3 nucleotides read TGTGCCAGCAGCTTAGGTTCAGTACGCAATGAGCAGTTCTTC. This gives the protein CASSLGSVRNEQFF. V gene TRBV7-3 combines with J gene TRBJ2-7; no clear D gene. The DNA end favors TRBJ2-1, so the J call may be wrong. The germline V gene has CDR1 SGHTA and CDR2 FQGTGA. This CDR3 contains 14 residues.

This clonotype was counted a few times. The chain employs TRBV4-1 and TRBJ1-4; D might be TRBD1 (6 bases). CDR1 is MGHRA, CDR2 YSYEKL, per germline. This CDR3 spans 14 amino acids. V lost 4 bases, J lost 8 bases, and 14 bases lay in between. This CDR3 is CASSLRGLQEKLFF. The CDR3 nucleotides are TGCGCCAGCAGCCTCAGGGGTTTGCAGGAAAAACTGTTTTTT.

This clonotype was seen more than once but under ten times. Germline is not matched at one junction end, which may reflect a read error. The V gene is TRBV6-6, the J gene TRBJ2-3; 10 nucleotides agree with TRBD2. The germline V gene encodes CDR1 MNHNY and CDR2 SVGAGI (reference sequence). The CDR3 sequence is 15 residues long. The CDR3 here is CASSATLAGVDTQYF. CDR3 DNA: TGTGCCAGCAGTGCCACTCTAGCGGGAGTAGATACACAGTATTTT.

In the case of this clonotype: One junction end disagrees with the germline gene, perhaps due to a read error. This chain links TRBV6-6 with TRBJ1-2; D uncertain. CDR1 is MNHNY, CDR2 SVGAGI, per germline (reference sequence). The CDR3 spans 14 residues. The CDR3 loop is CACSSWETAYGYTF. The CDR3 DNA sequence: TGTGCCTGCAGTTCTTGGGAAACAGCTTATGGCTACACCTTC.

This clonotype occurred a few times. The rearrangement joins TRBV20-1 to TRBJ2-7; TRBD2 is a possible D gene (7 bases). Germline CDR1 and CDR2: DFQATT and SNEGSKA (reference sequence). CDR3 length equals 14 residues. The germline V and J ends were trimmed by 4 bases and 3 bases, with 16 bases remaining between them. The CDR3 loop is CSAIRGGEGYEQYF. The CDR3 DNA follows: TGCAGTGCTATCCGAGGGGGGGAAGGCTACGAGCAGTACTTC.

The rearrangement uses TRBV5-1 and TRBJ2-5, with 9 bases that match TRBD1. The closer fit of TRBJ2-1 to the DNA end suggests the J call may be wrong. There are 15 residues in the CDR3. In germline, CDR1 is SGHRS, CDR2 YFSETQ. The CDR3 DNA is TGCGCCAGCAGCCCGGAACAGGGGGCGCGTAATGAGCAGTTCTTC. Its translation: CASSPEQGARNEQFF.

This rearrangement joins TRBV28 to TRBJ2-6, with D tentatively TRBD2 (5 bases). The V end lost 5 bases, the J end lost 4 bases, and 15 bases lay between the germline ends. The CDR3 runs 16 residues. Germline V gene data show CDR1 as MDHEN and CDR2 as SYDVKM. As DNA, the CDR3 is TGTGCCAGCAGTCTACTAGACCTTCTCGGGGCCAACGTCCTGACTTTC. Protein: CASSLLDLLGANVLTF.

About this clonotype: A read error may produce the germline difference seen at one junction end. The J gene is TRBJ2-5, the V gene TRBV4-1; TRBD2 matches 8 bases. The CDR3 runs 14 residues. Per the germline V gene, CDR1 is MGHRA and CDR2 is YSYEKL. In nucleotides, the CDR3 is TGCGCCGGCAGCCCACTCGGGACTAGGGAGACCCAGTACTTC. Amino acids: CAGSPLGTRETQYF.

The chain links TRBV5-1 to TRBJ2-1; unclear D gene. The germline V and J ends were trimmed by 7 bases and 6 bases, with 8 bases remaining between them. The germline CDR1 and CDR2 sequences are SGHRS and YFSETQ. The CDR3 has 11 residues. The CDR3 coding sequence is TGCGCCAGCGCCCTCCTCAATGAGCAGTTCTTC. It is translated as CASALLNEQFF. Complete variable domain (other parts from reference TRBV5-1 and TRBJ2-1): KAGVTQTPRYLIKTRGQQVTLSCSPISGHRSVSWYQQTPGQGLQFLFEYFSETQRNKGNFPGRFSGRQFSNSRSEMNVSTLELGDSALYLCASALLNEQFFGPGTRLTVL.

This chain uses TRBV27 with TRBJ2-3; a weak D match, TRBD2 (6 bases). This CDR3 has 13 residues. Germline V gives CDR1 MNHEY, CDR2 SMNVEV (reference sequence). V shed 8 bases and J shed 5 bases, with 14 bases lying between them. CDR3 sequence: CASGARLGDTQYF. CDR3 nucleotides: TGTGCCAGCGGAGCCCGACTAGGAGATACGCAGTATTTT.

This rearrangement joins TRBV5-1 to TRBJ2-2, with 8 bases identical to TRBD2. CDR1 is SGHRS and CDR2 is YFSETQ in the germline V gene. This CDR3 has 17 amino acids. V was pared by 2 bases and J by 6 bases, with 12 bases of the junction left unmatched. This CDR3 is CASSLEPGGTNAGELFF. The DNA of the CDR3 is TGCGCCAGCAGCTTAGAACCGGGGGGGACCAACGCCGGGGAGCTGTTTTTT.

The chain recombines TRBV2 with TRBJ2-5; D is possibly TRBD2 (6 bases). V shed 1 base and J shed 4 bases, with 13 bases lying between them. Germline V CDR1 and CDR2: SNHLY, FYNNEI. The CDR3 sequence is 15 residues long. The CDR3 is CASSEGVGGGETQYF. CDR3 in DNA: TGTGCCAGCAGTGAAGGTGTGGGGGGAGGAGAGACCCAGTACTTC.

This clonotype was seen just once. CDR3 sequence reads: CASSQDIPDYYGYTF. Here the CDR3 DNA reads TGCGCCAGCAGCCAAGATATCCCTGACTACTATGGCTACACCTTC. The chain recombines TRBV4-3 with TRBJ1-2, with no clear D. Germline V gives CDR1 LGHNA, CDR2 YSLEER. CDR3 length equals 15 residues. V was cut by 0 bases and J by 3 bases, with 11 bases left in between.

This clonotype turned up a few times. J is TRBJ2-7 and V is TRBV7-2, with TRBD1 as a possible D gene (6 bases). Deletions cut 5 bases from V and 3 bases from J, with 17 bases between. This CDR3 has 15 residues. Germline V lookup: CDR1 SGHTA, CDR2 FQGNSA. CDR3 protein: CASSPEGDDFYEQYF. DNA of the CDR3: TGTGCCAGCAGCCCCGAGGGGGACGACTTCTACGAGCAGTACTTC.

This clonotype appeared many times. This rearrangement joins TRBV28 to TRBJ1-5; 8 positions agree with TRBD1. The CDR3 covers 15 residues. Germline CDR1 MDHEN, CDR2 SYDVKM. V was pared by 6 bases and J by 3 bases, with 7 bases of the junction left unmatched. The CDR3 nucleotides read TGTGCCAGCAGGCAGACAGGGGCTAACAATCAGCCCCAGCATTTT. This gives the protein CASRQTGANNQPQHF.

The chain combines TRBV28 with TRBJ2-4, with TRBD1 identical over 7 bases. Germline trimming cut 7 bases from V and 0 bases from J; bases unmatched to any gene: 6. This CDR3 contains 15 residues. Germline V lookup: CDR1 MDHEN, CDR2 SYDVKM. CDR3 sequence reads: CASTPGGVAKNIQYF. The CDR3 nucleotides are TGTGCCAGCACCCCAGGGGGTGTAGCCAAAAACATTCAGTACTTC. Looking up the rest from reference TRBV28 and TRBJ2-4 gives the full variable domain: DVKVTQSSRYLVKRTGEKVFLECVQDMDHENMFWYRQDPGLGLRLIYFSYDVKMKEKGDIPEGYSVSREKKERFSLILESASTNQTSMYLCASTPGGVAKNIQYFGAGTRLSVL.

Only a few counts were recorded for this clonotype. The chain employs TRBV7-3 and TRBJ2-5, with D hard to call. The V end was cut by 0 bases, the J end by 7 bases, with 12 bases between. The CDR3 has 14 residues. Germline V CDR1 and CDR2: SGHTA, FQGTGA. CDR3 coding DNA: TGTGCCAGCAGCTTAACCTATGGTTTTGGGACCCAGTACTTC. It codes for CASSLTYGFGTQYF.

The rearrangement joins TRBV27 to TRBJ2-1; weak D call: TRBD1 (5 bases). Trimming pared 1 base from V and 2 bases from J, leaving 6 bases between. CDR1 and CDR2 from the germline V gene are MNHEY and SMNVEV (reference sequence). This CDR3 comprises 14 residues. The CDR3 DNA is TGTGCCAGCAGTTTATTAGGGGCCTACAATGAGCAGTTCTTC. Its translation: CASSLLGAYNEQFF.

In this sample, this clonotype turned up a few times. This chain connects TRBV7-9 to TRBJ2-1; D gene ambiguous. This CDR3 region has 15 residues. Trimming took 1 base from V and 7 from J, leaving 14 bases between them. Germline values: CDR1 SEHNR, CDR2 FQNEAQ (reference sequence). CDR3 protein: CASSLGLLGRNEQFF. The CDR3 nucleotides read TGTGCCAGCAGCTTAGGACTCCTCGGGCGGAATGAGCAGTTCTTC. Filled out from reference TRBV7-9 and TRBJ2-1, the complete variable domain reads DTGVSQNPRHKITKRGQNVTFRCDPISEHNRLYWYRQTLGQGPEFLTYFQNEAQLEKSRLLSDRFSAERPKGSFSTLEIQRTEQGDSAMYLCASSLGLLGRNEQFFGPGTRLTVL.

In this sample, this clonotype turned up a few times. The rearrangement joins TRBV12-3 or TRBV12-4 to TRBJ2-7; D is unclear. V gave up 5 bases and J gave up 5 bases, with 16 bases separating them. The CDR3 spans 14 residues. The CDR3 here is CASSPHPRLNEQYF. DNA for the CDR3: TGTGCCAGCAGTCCCCACCCCCGGCTCAACGAGCAGTACTTC.

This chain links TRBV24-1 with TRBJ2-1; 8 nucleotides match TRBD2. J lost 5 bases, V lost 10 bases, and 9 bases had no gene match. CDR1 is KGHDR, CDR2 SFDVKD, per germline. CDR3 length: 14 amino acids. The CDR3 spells CATTGLAGNNEQFF. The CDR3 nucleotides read TGTGCCACAACCGGGCTAGCGGGCAACAATGAGCAGTTCTTC.

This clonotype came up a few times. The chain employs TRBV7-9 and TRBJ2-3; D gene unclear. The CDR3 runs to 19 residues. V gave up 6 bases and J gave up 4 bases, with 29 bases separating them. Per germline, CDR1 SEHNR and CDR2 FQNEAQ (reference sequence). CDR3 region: CASSSEKGSWIQVPDTQYF. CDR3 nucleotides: TGTGCCAGCAGTTCAGAGAAAGGATCTTGGATTCAGGTCCCAGATACGCAGTATTTT.

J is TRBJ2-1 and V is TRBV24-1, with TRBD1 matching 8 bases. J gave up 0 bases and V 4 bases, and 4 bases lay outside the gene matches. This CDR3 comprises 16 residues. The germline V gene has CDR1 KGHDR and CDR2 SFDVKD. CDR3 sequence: CATSEWDRSSYNEQFF. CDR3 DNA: TGTGCCACCAGTGAGTGGGACAGGAGCTCCTACAATGAGCAGTTCTTC.

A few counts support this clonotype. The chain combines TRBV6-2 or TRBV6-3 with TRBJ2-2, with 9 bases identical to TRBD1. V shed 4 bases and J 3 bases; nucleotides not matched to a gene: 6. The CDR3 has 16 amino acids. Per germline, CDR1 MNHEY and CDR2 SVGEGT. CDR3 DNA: TGTGCCAGCAGTTTCCTAGGACAGGGGTACACCGGGGAGCTGTTTTTT. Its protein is CASSFLGQGYTGELFF.

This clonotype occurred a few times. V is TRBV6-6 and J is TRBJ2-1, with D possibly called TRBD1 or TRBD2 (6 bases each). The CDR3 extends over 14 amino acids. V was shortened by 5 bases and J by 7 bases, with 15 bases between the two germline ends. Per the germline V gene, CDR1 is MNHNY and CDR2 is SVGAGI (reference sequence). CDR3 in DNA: TGTGCCAGCAGTCCCCCGGGGGCAAGTAATGAGCAGTTCTTC. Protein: CASSPPGASNEQFF.

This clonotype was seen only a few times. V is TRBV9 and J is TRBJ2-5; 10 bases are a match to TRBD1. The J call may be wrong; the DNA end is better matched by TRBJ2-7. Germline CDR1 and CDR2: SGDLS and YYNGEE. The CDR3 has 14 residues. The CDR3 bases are TGTGCCAGCAGCCCGGCGACAGGGGGCAACGAGCAGTACTTC. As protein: CASSPATGGNEQYF.

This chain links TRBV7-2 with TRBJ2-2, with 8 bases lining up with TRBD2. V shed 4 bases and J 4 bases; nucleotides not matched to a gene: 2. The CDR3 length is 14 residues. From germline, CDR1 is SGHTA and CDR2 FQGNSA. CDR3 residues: CASSSLAGTGELFF. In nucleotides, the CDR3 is TGTGCCAGCAGCTCCCTAGCGGGCACCGGGGAGCTGTTTTTT.

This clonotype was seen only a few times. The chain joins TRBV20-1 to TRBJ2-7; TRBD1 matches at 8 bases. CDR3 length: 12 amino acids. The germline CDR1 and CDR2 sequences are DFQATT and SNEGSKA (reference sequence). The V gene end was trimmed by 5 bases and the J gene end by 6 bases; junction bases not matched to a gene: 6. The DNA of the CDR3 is TGCAGTGCTTCTGGACAGGGCATCGAGCAGTACTTC. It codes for CSASGQGIEQYF.

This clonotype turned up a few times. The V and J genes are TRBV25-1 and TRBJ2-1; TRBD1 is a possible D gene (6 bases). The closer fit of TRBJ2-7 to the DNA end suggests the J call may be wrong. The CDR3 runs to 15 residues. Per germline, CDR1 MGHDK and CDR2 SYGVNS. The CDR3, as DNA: TGTGCCAGCAGTGACCGCGACAGGCCTTTCTACGAGCAGTACTTC. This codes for CASSDRDRPFYEQYF.

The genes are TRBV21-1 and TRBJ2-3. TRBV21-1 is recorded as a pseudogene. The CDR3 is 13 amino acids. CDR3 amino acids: CASMTSSTDTQYF. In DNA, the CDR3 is TGTGCCAGCATGACCTCTAGCACAGATACGCAGTATTTT.

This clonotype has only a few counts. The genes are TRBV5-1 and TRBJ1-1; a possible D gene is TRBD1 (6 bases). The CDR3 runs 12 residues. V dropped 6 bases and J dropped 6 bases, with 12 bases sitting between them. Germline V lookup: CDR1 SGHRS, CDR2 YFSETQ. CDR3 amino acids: CASKGGRAEAFF. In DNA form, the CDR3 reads TGCGCCAGCAAGGGGGGCCGGGCTGAAGCTTTCTTT.